This TCR beta chain was recorded in a study of T-cell reconstitution after alpha-beta-depleted transplantation in children. Study results and limitations: Once a year had passed after transplant, T-cell counts and diversity came mostly from newly produced T cells. For some patients, TCRbeta diversity was high at day 60 because of recipient T cells and thymic progenitors that survived. In patients about two months after transplant, alpha-beta T cells reportedly arose from several hundred expanded graft clones.

Notes on this clonotype: Antigen specificity is unknown.

The CDR3 runs to 12 residues. Deletions cut 6 bases from V and 1 base from J, with 6 bases between. Unique molecular identifiers were incorporated during preparation of the TCRbeta library. TCRdb re-called the PCR reads through MiXCR, storing one row per CDR3 protein. The sample contains a few hundred thousand distinct CDR3 sequences, approximately 24% of which appear only once. The chain carries TRBV12-3 or TRBV12-4 and TRBJ1-1; D gene unclear. The sequence came from a female patient between 2 and 15 years old who had a stem cell transplant for congenital amegakaryocytic thrombocytopenia, so the T cells may come from the graft donor. Sequenced material: PBMCs, mostly from graft donor cells, taken 360 days after TCRalphabeta/CD19-depleted stem cell transplant. As DNA, the CDR3 is TGTGCCAGCAGGAATCGGAACACTGAAGCTTTCTTT. This gives the protein CASRNRNTEAFF.